A single sample is the source of the 3 T cell receptor beta chains below, sequenced in a study of OX40 agonist ivuxolimab in advanced cancers. The library was obtained by the immunoSEQ multiplex PCR assay. As stored in TCRdb, this immuneACCESS dataset retains in-frame rearrangements with V and J assigned. A fraction of the clones does not appear; measured against another copy, unresolved V genes explain less than half of the discrepancy, and the remainder lacks a known reason. This sample has tens of thousands of clones in its table, and roughly four fifths of those were observed once. The top ten clones comprise 5.5% to 6% of the sample. The material was CD4+ or CD8+ T cells sorted from blood, obtained in a trial of the OX40 agonist ivuxolimab. Receptor source: an adult with an advanced solid tumor such as melanoma, head and neck, liver or kidney cancer.

The chain employs TRBV10-2 and TRBJ2-5, with D maybe TRBD1 (6 bases). The CDR3 loop spans 14 amino acids. Trimming pared 0 bases from V and 3 bases from J, leaving 8 bases between. Germline V gene data show CDR1 as WSHSY and CDR2 as SAAADI. The CDR3 here is CASSESNREETQYF. CDR3 sequence (DNA): TGCGCCAGCAGTGAGTCAAACAGGGAAGAGACCCAGTACTTC.

This clone was recorded once. V and J are TRBV4-2 and TRBJ1-5; possible D gene TRBD1, 6 bases. V was pared by 4 bases and J by 1 base, with 14 bases between. The V gene's germline CDR1 is LGHNA and CDR2 YNFKEQ. CDR3 size: 16 residues. The CDR3 loop reads CASSPYQGISNQPQHF. CDR3 in DNA: TGTGCCAGCAGCCCTTACCAGGGGATCAGCAATCAGCCCCAGCATTTT.

The chain combines TRBV4-1 with TRBJ2-1; D gene unclear. Germline assignment: CDR1 MGHRA and CDR2 YSYEKL. V lost 0 bases to trimming and J lost 9 bases, with 3 bases between them. This CDR3 has 11 amino acids. CDR3 sequence reads: CASSQDLEQFF. The CDR3 DNA reads TGCGCCAGCAGCCAAGACCTTGAGCAGTTCTTC.